The entry that follows covers one T cell receptor (beta chain) sequence. Its antigen is not known. The data derive from a study of post-analysis software for immune sequencing data. Overall study context: Patients with relapsing-remitting, secondary progressive and progressive-relapsing multiple sclerosis courses were all represented.

General study results and limits: Normalized Chao1 diversity was significantly reduced in patients versus controls. Roughly five TRBV segments were significantly more frequent in patients than in controls. TRBV5-6, TRBV5-1 and TRBV20-1 were among these segments.

Each TCR beta cDNA library carried unique molecular identifiers. Researchers reported roughly 510,000 cDNA molecules coming from about 1 to 10 million T cells. TCRdb reprocessed the PCR reads with MiXCR, giving one entry per CDR3 protein. There are about 430,000 distinct CDR3 sequences in the sample; more than 30% occur only once, and 6.5% to 8% lies in the top ten. CDR3 length: 16 residues. V lost 5 bases to trimming and J lost 6 bases, with 17 bases between them. CDR1 LGHDT and CDR2 YNNKEL come from the germline V gene (reference sequence). J is TRBJ1-6 and V is TRBV3-1; TRBD1 might be the D (6 bases). The clonotype comes from a girl aged 2 to 9 with multiple sclerosis. The specimen was blood. CDR3 sequence: CASSSSVGQRNSPLHF. The CDR3 DNA reads TGTGCCAGCAGCTCCTCAGTCGGACAGCGTAATTCACCCCTCCACTTT. The whole variable domain, remainder taken from reference TRBV3-1 and TRBJ1-6, is DTAVSQTPKYLVTQMGNDKSIKCEQNLGHDTMYWYKQDSKKFLKIMFSYNNKELIINETVPNRFSPKSPDKAHLNLHINSLELGDSAVYFCASSSSVGQRNSPLHFGNGTRLTVT.